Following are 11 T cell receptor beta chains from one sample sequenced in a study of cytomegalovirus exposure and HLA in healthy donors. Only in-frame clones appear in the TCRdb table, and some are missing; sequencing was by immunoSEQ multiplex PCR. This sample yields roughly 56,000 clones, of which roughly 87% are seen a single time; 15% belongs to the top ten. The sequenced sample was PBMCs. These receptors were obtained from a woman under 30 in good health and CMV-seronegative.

The CDR3 DNA reads TGTGCCAGCAGCCTAGAAGGGGGTTGGGAGACCCAGTACTTC. It translates to CASSLEGGWETQYF. The V call is TRBV14, the J call TRBJ2-5; possible D gene TRBD1, 6 bases. V was trimmed by 4 bases and J by 5 bases, leaving 14 bases between them. From germline, CDR1 is SGHDN and CDR2 FVKESK. CDR3 length equals 14 residues.

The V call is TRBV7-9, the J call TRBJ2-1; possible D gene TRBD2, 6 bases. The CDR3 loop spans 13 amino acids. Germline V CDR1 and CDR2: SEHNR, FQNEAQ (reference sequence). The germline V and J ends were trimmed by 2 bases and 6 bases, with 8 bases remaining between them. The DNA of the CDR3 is TGTGCCAGCAGCTTATGGGGAGGCAATGAGCAGTTCTTC. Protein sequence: CASSLWGGNEQFF.

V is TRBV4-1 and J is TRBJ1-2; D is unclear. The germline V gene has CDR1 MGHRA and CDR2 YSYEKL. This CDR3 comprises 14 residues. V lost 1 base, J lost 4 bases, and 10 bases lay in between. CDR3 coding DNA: TGCGCCAGCAGCCAAGTAGTCGGGATCTATGGCTACACCTTC. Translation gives CASSQVVGIYGYTF.

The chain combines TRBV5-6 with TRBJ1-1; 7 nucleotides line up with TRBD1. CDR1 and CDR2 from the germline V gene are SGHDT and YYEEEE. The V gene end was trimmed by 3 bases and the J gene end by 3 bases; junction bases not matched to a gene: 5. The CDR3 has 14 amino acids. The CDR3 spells CASSSTQGHTEAFF. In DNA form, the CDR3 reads TGTGCCAGCAGCTCTACACAGGGGCACACTGAAGCTTTCTTT.

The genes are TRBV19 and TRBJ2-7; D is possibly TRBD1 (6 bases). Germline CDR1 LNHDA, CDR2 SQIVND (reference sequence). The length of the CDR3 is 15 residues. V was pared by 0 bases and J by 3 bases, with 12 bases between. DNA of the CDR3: TGTGCCAGTAGTATAGATATGCAGGGGAGCTACGAGCAGTACTTC. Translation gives CASSIDMQGSYEQYF.

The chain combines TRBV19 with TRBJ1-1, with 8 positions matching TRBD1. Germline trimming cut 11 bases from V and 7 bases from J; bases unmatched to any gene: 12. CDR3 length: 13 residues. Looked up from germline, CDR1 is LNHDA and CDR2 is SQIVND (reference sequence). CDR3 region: CAAQRTGMDEAFF. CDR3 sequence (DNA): TGTGCCGCCCAGCGGACAGGGATGGATGAAGCTTTCTTT. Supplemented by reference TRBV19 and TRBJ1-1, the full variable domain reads DGGITQSPKYLFRKEGQNVTLSCEQNLNHDAMYWYRQDPGQGLRLIYYSQIVNDFQKGDIAEGYSVSREKKESFPLTVTSAQKNPTAFYLCAAQRTGMDEAFFGQGTRLTVV.

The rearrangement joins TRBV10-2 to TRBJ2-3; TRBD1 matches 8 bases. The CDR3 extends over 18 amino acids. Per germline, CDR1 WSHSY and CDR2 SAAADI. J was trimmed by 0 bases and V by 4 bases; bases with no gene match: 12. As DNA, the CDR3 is TGCGCCAGCAGTGTAAGACAGGGGAAATGGGCTAGCACAGATACGCAGTATTTT. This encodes CASSVRQGKWASTDTQYF.

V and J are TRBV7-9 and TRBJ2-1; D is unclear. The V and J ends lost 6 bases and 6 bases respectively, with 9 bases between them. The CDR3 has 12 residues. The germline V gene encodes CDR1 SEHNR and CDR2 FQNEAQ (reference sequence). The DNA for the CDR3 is TGTGCCAGCAGAAACTTCGTCAATGAGCAGTTCTTC. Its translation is CASRNFVNEQFF. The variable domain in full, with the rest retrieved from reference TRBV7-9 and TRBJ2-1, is DTGVSQNPRHKITKRGQNVTFRCDPISEHNRLYWYRQTLGQGPEFLTYFQNEAQLEKSRLLSDRFSAERPKGSFSTLEIQRTEQGDSAMYLCASRNFVNEQFFGPGTRLTVL.

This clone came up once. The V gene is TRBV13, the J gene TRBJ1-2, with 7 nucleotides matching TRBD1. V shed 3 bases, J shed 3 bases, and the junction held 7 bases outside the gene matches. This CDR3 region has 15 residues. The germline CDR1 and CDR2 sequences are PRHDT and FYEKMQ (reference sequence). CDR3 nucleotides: TGTGCCAGCAGCTTGGTTAGACAGGGAGACTATGGCTACACCTTC. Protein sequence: CASSLVRQGDYGYTF. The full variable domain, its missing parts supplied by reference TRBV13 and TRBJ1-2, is AAGVIQSPRHLIKEKRETATLKCYPIPRHDTVYWYQQGPGQDPQFLISFYEKMQSDKGSIPDRFSAQQFSDYHSELNMSSLELGDSALYFCASSLVRQGDYGYTFGSGTRLTVV.

The CDR3 DNA follows: TGTGCGGGGGGGGGTCTCAGCCACAATGAGCAGTTCTTC. Translation: CAGGGLSHNEQFF. V gene TRBV21-1 combines with J gene TRBJ2-1; the D call in the table, TRBD2, was not verified against the DNA. TRBV21-1 is a pseudogene. The CDR3 totals 13 residues.

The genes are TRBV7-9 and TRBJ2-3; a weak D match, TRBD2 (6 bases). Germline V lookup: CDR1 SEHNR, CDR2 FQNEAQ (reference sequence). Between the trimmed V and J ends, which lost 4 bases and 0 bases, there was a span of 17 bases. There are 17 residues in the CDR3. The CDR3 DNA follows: TGTGCCAGCAGCTCGCCCAGACTGAGCGGGAGCACAGATACGCAGTATTTT. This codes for CASSSPRLSGSTDTQYF.